The table lists the clone carrying this TCR beta chain with a few counts. This record comes from a study of T cells in Graves' hyperthyroidism and ophthalmopathy. Authors of the study amplified TCR beta CDR3 regions from RNA transcripts. A first-round RT-PCR of the TCR CDR3 used the HTBI primer set. TCRdb re-analysed the multiplex PCR reads in MiXCR, keeping a single row per CDR3 protein. The sample holds some 600,000 distinct CDR3 sequences; more than 45% are singletons and the top ten take 8.2%. The sample taken for sequencing was peripheral blood or thyroid tissue (not recorded which). The sequence was collected from a woman under 30 with Graves' hyperthyroidism.

CDR3 sequence reads: CASSGASAVVNEKLFF. The CDR3 nucleotides are TGTGCCAGCAGTGGGGCGTCCGCGGTCGTTAATGAAAAACTGTTTTTT. This rearrangement joins TRBV2 to TRBJ1-4; D remains ambiguous. CDR3 size: 16 residues. Germline V lookup: CDR1 SNHLY, CDR2 FYNNEI. V lost 4 bases and J 4 bases, leaving 16 bases between the germline ends.